This T cell receptor beta chain was documented in a study of T cells in Graves' hyperthyroidism and ophthalmopathy. The germline V gene has CDR1 DFQATT and CDR2 SNEGSKA (reference sequence). Trimming removed 3 bases from V and 0 bases from J, with 12 bases in between. There are 15 residues in the CDR3. Authors of the study amplified TCR beta CDR3 regions from RNA transcripts. A first-round RT-PCR of the TCR CDR3 used the HTBI primer set. TCRdb passed the multiplex PCR reads through MiXCR, listing each CDR3 protein once. The data hold around 480,000 distinct CDR3 sequences, with about 15% observed a single time. A lack of ophthalmopathy progression within 18 months defined stable Graves' hyperthyroidism. The table lists this clonotype with a few counts.

This TCR was sampled from a woman younger than 35 with Graves' hyperthyroidism. The chain links TRBV20-1 to TRBJ2-1; possibly TRBD1 or TRBD2 for D (6 bases each). Sequenced material: blood. The CDR3 DNA is TGCAGTGCTAGGTCCGGGGGCATCTCCTACAATGAGCAGTTCTTC. This gives the protein CSARSGGISYNEQFF.